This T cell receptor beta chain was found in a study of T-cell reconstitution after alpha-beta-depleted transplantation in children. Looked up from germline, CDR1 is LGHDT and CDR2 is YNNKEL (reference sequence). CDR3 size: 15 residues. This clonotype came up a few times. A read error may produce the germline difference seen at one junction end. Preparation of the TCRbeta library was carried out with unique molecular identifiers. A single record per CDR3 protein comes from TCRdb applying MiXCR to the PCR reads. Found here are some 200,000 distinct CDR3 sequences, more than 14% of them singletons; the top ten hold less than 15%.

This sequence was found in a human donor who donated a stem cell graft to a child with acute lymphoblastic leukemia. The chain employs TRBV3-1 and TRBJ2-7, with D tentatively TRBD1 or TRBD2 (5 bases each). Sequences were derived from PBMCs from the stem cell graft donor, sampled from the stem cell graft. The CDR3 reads CATSPAQGPSYEQYF. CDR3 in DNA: TGTGCCACCAGCCCCGCCCAGGGACCCTCGTACGAGCAGTACTTC.